The subject of this entry is one T cell receptor beta chain. Trimming stripped 5 bases from V and 1 base from J, with 17 bases between. Germline lookup yields CDR1 LNHDA and CDR2 SQIVND (reference sequence). This CDR3 is built from 16 residues. These data belong to a study of blood T cell repertoires in COVID-19. Study as a whole: Material from acute and convalescent COVID-19 was sourced from the United States, Italy and Spain. PBMCs, B-cell-depleted T cells, or T cells were the source of the cDNA or gDNA that made up the material.

Original processing notes: Reference gene primer amplification gave nucleated cell count estimates. The protocol was immunoSEQ multiplex PCR, while the TCRdb copy is restricted to in-frame clones and leaves out a portion. The V and J calls and clone size are taken from that table; D and trimming were inferred from the DNA. The data contain nearly 200,000 clones, about 88% of them singletons. The rearrangement joins TRBV19 to TRBJ1-1, with D hard to call. The sample taken for sequencing was peripheral blood. This clonotype originated in a woman aged 40 to 50 who had recovered from COVID-19. The CDR3 DNA follows: TGTGCCAGTAGTCCAAAGACTCTAGACTCGAACACTGAAGCTTTCTTT. Translating it yields CASSPKTLDSNTEAFF.